This entry lists 18 T cell receptor beta chains sequenced from one sample in a study of control samples from healthy donors and cancer patients. Profiling relied on immunoSEQ multiplex PCR, and the TCRdb table lists in-frame clones only, not all of them. Here the sample spans about 120,000 clones, about 92% being singletons. Sequences were obtained from PBMCs. Receptor source: a man in his forties or fifties with head and neck cancer.

This chain connects TRBV9 to TRBJ1-4; perhaps TRBD1 as D (5 bases). Germline values: CDR1 SGDLS, CDR2 YYNGEE. This CDR3 is built from 15 residues. V was cut by 0 bases and J by 3 bases, with 9 bases left in between. Here the CDR3 DNA reads TGTGCCAGCAGCGTAGGGGGGACGTCTAATGAAAAACTGTTTTTT. Protein sequence: CASSVGGTSNEKLFF.

V gene TRBV5-6 combines with J gene TRBJ2-1; the D call may be TRBD1 or TRBD2 (6 bases each). V was clipped by 4 bases and J by 6 bases, with 8 bases between them. Germline V CDR1 and CDR2: SGHDT, YYEEEE. CDR3 length: 12 residues. The CDR3 nucleotides are TGTGCCAGCAGCCGGGGGCTCAATGAGCAGTTCTTC. Translated: CASSRGLNEQFF.

The gene calls are TRBV29-1 and TRBJ2-5; perhaps TRBD1 as D (5 bases). From germline, CDR1 is SQVTM and CDR2 ANQGSEA. This CDR3 contains 13 residues. Trimming pared 3 bases from V and 4 bases from J, leaving 12 bases between. CDR3 DNA: TGCAGCGTTGAGGAGACAGTAGGAGAGACCCAGTACTTC. Amino acids: CSVEETVGETQYF.

V gene TRBV10-3 combines with J gene TRBJ2-3, with 11 nucleotides matching TRBD2. Per germline, CDR1 ENHRY and CDR2 SYGVKD. CDR3 length: 14 residues. J was trimmed by 11 bases and V by 0 bases; bases with no gene match: 4. The chain's CDR3 is CAISESTSGVKQYF. CDR3 coding DNA: TGTGCCATCAGTGAGTCGACTAGCGGGGTAAAGCAGTATTTT.

The chain joins TRBV6-5 to TRBJ1-2, with D tentatively TRBD1 (5 bases). V was trimmed by 2 bases and J by 2 bases, leaving 15 bases between them. The length of the CDR3 is 16 residues. Germline CDR1 reads MNHEY; CDR2 reads SVGAGI. CDR3 bases: TGTGCCAGCAGTTACACCCCGGGTGCAGGGAACTATGGCTACACCTTC. It translates to CASSYTPGAGNYGYTF.

The chain uses TRBV4-3 and TRBJ2-5, with D perhaps matching TRBD1 (6 bases). The germline V and J ends were trimmed by 1 base and 6 bases, with 21 bases remaining between them. The CDR3 has 17 amino acids. Germline CDR1 reads LGHNA; CDR2 reads YSLEER. Here the CDR3 DNA reads TGCGCCAGCAGCCAAGTAGGGTTTCTGGGACATATTAAGACCCAGTACTTC. This gives the protein CASSQVGFLGHIKTQYF.

This sequence joins TRBV2 and TRBJ1-5; 10 bases are a match to TRBD1. Germline V CDR1 and CDR2: SNHLY, FYNNEI. The junction had 8 bases not matched to a gene; V was cut back by 5 bases and J by 7 bases. The CDR3 extends over 15 amino acids. CDR3 loop: CASSTPGQGGQPQHF. The CDR3 DNA follows: TGTGCCAGCAGTACCCCCGGACAGGGGGGGCAGCCCCAGCATTTT.

J is TRBJ1-1 and V is TRBV9; perhaps TRBD1 as D (5 bases). In germline, CDR1 is SGDLS, CDR2 YYNGEE. The CDR3 sequence is 13 residues long. Trimming removed 2 bases from V and 1 base from J, with 6 bases in between. Written as DNA, the CDR3 is TGTGCCAGCAGCGTTCAGGGGAACACTGAAGCTTTCTTT. It encodes CASSVQGNTEAFF.

In this sample, this clone turned up once. This sequence joins TRBV11-2 and TRBJ1-4, with TRBD1 matching over 8 bases. Germline V gene data show CDR1 as SGHAT and CDR2 as FQNNGV. The V gene end was trimmed by 1 base and the J gene end by 5 bases; junction bases not matched to a gene: 3. This CDR3 spans 15 amino acids. The CDR3 protein is CASSLVTGGNEKLFF. The DNA for the CDR3 is TGTGCCAGCAGCTTAGTTACAGGGGGGAATGAAAAACTGTTTTTT.

The V call is TRBV7-2, the J call TRBJ1-2; D is undetermined. Germline lookup yields CDR1 SGHTA and CDR2 FQGNSA. V dropped 1 base and J dropped 1 base, with 7 bases sitting between them. The CDR3 has 14 amino acids. The CDR3 sequence is CASSLVKINYGYTF. CDR3 sequence (DNA): TGTGCCAGCAGCTTAGTAAAGATTAACTATGGCTACACCTTC.

This sequence joins TRBV7-2 and TRBJ2-7; 8 nucleotides match TRBD1. The CDR3 runs 14 residues. J gave up 5 bases and V 6 bases, and 9 bases lay outside the gene matches. The germline gives CDR1 SGHTA, CDR2 FQGNSA. The DNA of the CDR3 is TGTGCCAGCAGATACCAGGACAGGGCCGACGAGCAGTACTTC. Translating it yields CASRYQDRADEQYF.

The chain recombines TRBV24-1 with TRBJ2-2; 9 bases align to TRBD1. Unmatched junction bases numbered 17, after V lost 1 base and J lost 6 bases. This CDR3 region has 20 residues. CDR1 is KGHDR and CDR2 is SFDVKD in the germline V gene. CDR3 sequence reads: CATSDLGVRTGAVRPGELFF. In DNA, the CDR3 is TGTGCCACCAGTGATTTAGGCGTGCGGACAGGGGCCGTTCGGCCCGGGGAGCTGTTTTTT.

This chain joins TRBV30 and TRBJ2-7, with 7 bases fitting TRBD2. The J segment lost 4 bases and the V segment lost 3 bases, leaving 3 bases of the junction unmatched. This CDR3 has 12 residues. CDR1 and CDR2 (germline): GTSNPN, SVGIG (reference sequence). The CDR3 loop reads CAWRWEGYEQYF. The CDR3 DNA is TGTGCCTGGAGGTGGGAGGGATACGAGCAGTACTTC.

The genes are TRBV2 and TRBJ1-5; D possibly corresponds to TRBD1 (6 bases). The CDR3 runs 16 residues. Trimming pared 2 bases from V and 7 bases from J, leaving 18 bases between. Germline CDR1 and CDR2: SNHLY and FYNNEI. The CDR3 region is CASSEWGSTGRQPQHF. CDR3 coding DNA: TGTGCCAGCAGTGAATGGGGTTCGACAGGCCGGCAGCCCCAGCATTTT.

The chain uses TRBV18 and TRBJ1-5; 8 nucleotides align to TRBD1. Germline CDR1 reads KGHSH; CDR2 reads LQKENI. This CDR3 comprises 18 residues. The V gene end was trimmed by 2 bases and the J gene end by 2 bases; junction bases not matched to a gene: 11. CDR3 protein: CASSPTNTGGFGNQPQHF. The CDR3 coding sequence is TGTGCCAGCTCACCAACAAACACAGGGGGTTTTGGCAATCAGCCCCAGCATTTT.

This clone was seen only once. V usage is TRBV12-3 or TRBV12-4 and J usage is TRBJ1-5; D may be TRBD1 (6 bases). Trimming took off 6 bases at V and 7 bases at J, with 10 bases between the two ends. The CDR3 runs 12 residues. The CDR3 sequence: CASSGRGQPQHF. The CDR3 nucleotides are TGTGCCAGCAGCGGGAGGGGGCAGCCCCAGCATTTT.

This chain uses TRBV5-4 with TRBJ2-7; D call uncertain. V was shortened by 4 bases and J by 5 bases, with 13 bases between the two germline ends. The CDR3 is 13 residues long. CDR1 and CDR2 (germline): SGHNT, YYREEE (reference sequence). The CDR3 nucleotides are TGTGCCAGCAGCACCCCCCCCCGGCACGAGCAGTACTTC. As protein: CASSTPPRHEQYF. Together with reference TRBV5-4 and TRBJ2-7, the CDR3 gives the full variable domain: ETGVTQSPTHLIKTRGQQVTLRCSSQSGHNTVSWYQQALGQGPQFIFQYYREEENGRGNFPPRFSGLQFPNYSSELNVNALELDDSALYLCASSTPPRHEQYFGPGTRLTVT.

This clone was detected only once. The chain couples TRBV18 to TRBJ1-1, with D possibly being TRBD1 (5 bases). V lost 3 bases and J lost 4, with 15 bases in between. Germline CDR1 reads KGHSH; CDR2 reads LQKENI. The CDR3 sequence is 15 residues long. This CDR3 reads CASSPGPPGSTEAFF. CDR3 nucleotides: TGTGCCAGCTCACCGGGACCTCCGGGGAGCACTGAAGCTTTCTTT. Full variable domain (rest looked up from reference TRBV18 and TRBJ1-1): NAGVMQNPRHLVRRRGQEARLRCSPMKGHSHVYWYRQLPEEGLKFMVYLQKENIIDESGMPKERFSAEFPKEGPSILRIQQVVRGDSAAYFCASSPGPPGSTEAFFGQGTRLTVV.